Listed below are T cell receptor beta chains from one sample, sequenced in a study of cytomegalovirus exposure and HLA in healthy donors. Profiled with immunoSEQ multiplex PCR; TCRdb holds only in-frame clones, not every one. The sample gives 190,000 or so clones, around 83% of which show up once; around 1.7% is in the top ten. Sequenced sample: PBMCs. The receptors stem from a man aged 50 to 59 in good health and CMV-seronegative. Each CDR3 is given with its conserved first and last residue. D genes are given only for firm matches. Part of the rows lack a size; the others show once, few, many or a class for expanded clones.

j_call v_call cdr3_length clone_size d_call cdr3_aa cdr3_nt
TRBJ2-3 TRBV5-1 14 once . CASSLIAGTDTQYF TGCGCCAGCAGCTTGATAGCGGGCACAGATACGCAGTATTTT
TRBJ2-3 TRBV5-1 13 . . CASSLTPSDTQYF TGCGCCAGCAGCTTGACTCCCTCCGATACGCAGTATTTT
TRBJ2-3 TRBV7-6 16 . . CASSPTRRGGTDTQYF TGTGCCAGCAGCCCGACAAGGCGGGGTGGCACAGATACGCAGTATTTT
TRBJ1-5 TRBV19 15 . TRBD1 CASMGQGPTNQPQHF TGTGCCAGTATGGGACAGGGGCCTACAAATCAGCCCCAGCATTTT
TRBJ1-2 TRBV18 17 . TRBD1 CASSGPGQYGEESGYTF TGTGCCAGCTCAGGACCGGGACAGTATGGAGAAGAATCGGGCTACACCTTC
TRBJ2-5 TRBV9 14 . TRBD1 CASTVTGQGETQYF TGTGCCAGCACCGTAACCGGACAGGGGGAGACCCAGTACTTC
TRBJ1-4 TRBV19 14 . . CASSMGLTNEKLFF TGTGCCAGTAGTATGGGGCTGACTAATGAAAAACTGTTTTTT
TRBJ2-7 TRBV7-2 12 . . CASSVSSYEQYF TGTGCCAGCAGCGTTAGCTCCTACGAGCAGTACTTC
TRBJ2-3 TRBV2 16 . TRBD2 CASREGLAGAADTQYF TGTGCCAGCAGGGAAGGACTAGCGGGAGCCGCAGATACGCAGTATTTT
TRBJ2-5 TRBV7-8 14 . . CASSFQGRGETQYF TGTGCCAGCAGCTTCCAGGGCAGGGGAGAGACCCAGTACTTC
TRBJ2-7 TRBV4-1 13 . TRBD1 CASSRGQGYEQYF TGCGCCAGCAGCCGCGGACAGGGGTACGAGCAGTACTTC
TRBJ2-7 TRBV7-8 14 . TRBD2 CASSQRGNSYEQYF TGTGCCAGCAGCCAGCGGGGGAACTCCTACGAGCAGTACTTC
TRBJ2-1 TRBV5-1 16 . TRBD2 CASSLVGSGIDNEQFF TGCGCCAGCAGCTTGGTCGGTAGCGGGATAGACAATGAGCAGTTCTTC
TRBJ2-7 TRBV10-3 11 . . CAISTGYEQYF TGTGCCATCAGTACAGGTTACGAGCAGTACTTC
TRBJ2-5 TRBV7-3 15 . TRBD2 CASRKGRGRSETQYF TGTGCCAGCAGGAAGGGACGCGGGAGAAGTGAGACCCAGTACTTC
TRBJ1-2 TRBV6-5 13 . . CASRQGQGYGYTF TGTGCCAGCAGGCAGGGTCAGGGCTATGGCTACACCTTC
TRBJ2-4 TRBV18 17 . TRBD2 CASSPFTSGSPPNIQYF TGTGCCAGCTCACCCTTTACTAGCGGGAGTCCCCCAAACATTCAGTACTTC
TRBJ2-3 TRBV27 17 . TRBD2 CASSLRGTSAGPDTQYF TGTGCCAGCAGTTTACGGGGGACTAGCGCGGGCCCAGATACGCAGTATTTT
TRBJ2-7 TRBV18 18 . TRBD2 CASSSGLVPNRGSYEQYF TGTGCCAGCTCATCCGGACTAGTCCCCAATCGGGGCTCCTACGAGCAGTACTTC
TRBJ1-1 TRBV29-1 12 few TRBD1 CSVDDRVTEAFF TGCAGCGTTGACGACAGGGTCACTGAAGCTTTCTTT
TRBJ2-3 TRBV7-2 15 . TRBD2 CASSSASGSTDTQYF TGTGCCAGCAGCTCGGCTAGCGGATCCACAGATACGCAGTATTTT
TRBJ2-7 TRBV5-1 15 . TRBD2 CASRGAGTSVYEQYF TGCGCCAGCAGGGGGGCCGGGACTAGCGTCTACGAGCAGTACTTC
TRBJ2-7 TRBV7-9 14 . TRBD1 CASSLTGRRYEQYF TGTGCCAGCAGCTTGACAGGGAGAAGGTACGAGCAGTACTTC
TRBJ2-3 TRBV29-1 14 . . CSVDHRGLADTQYF TGCAGCGTTGATCATCGCGGTCTCGCAGATACGCAGTATTTT
TRBJ2-2 TRBV30 12 . . CAWSVQGGELFF TGTGCCTGGAGTGTTCAGGGAGGGGAGCTGTTTTTT
TRBJ2-5 TRBV6-5 14 . TRBD1 CASSYQDRWETQYF TGTGCCAGCAGTTACCAGGACAGGTGGGAGACCCAGTACTTC